Each of the 23 T cell receptor beta chains below was sequenced from the same sample in a study of graft-versus-host responses after intestinal transplantation. Antigens of these TCRs are unknown. Clones were read by immunoSEQ multiplex PCR, and TCRdb kept only the in-frame ones, dropping some. The data contain more than 90,000 clones, 85% to 95% of them seen just once; the ten biggest clones take up 0.49%. The sequences come from unstimulated CD8+ T cells sorted from spleen or lymph node cells, collected before intestinal transplant. The receptors come from a human donor who received an intestinal transplant.

The V and J genes are TRBV9 and TRBJ2-2, with TRBD2 matching over 8 bases. V shed 1 base and J 1 base; nucleotides not matched to a gene: 0. Looked up from germline, CDR1 is SGDLS and CDR2 is YYNGEE. This CDR3 is built from 15 residues. CDR3 DNA: TGTGCCAGCAGCGTAAGCGGGGGGAACACCGGGGAGCTGTTTTTT. This encodes CASSVSGGNTGELFF.

The V and J genes are TRBV7-8 and TRBJ2-7, with TRBD2 matching 9 bases. V was pared by 1 base and J by 1 base, with 5 bases of the junction left unmatched. Germline V gene sequence: CDR1 SGHVS, CDR2 FQNEAQ. There are 16 residues in the CDR3. The chain's CDR3 is CASSLEASGTSYEQYF. Written as DNA, the CDR3 is TGTGCCAGCAGCTTAGAGGCTAGCGGGACGTCCTACGAGCAGTACTTC.

The J gene is TRBJ2-2, the V gene TRBV5-1, with D possibly TRBD2 on 5 matching bases. Germline CDR1 reads SGHRS; CDR2 reads YFSETQ. This CDR3 region has 13 residues. V lost 4 bases, J lost 4 bases, and 8 bases lay in between. The CDR3 DNA is TGCGCCAGCAGCCAAGGACTCACCGGGGAGCTGTTTTTT. Its protein is CASSQGLTGELFF.

This sequence joins TRBV29-1 and TRBJ2-1, with D maybe TRBD1 (6 bases). Germline V gives CDR1 SQVTM, CDR2 ANQGSEA. The CDR3 loop spans 13 amino acids. Trimming shortened V by 7 bases and J by 12 bases, and 22 bases separated the two germline ends. Written as DNA, the CDR3 is TGCAGCGCGAACCTAGGGGGATTAATCGGGCAGTTCTTC. It specifies CSANLGGLIGQFF.

The chain employs TRBV5-8 and TRBJ2-7, with D possibly TRBD1 on 5 matching bases. Germline V gene lookup returns CDR1 SGHTS and CDR2 YDEGEE. The V end was cut by 1 base, the J end by 4 bases, with 9 bases between. The CDR3 is 13 amino acids. In DNA form, the CDR3 reads TGTGCCAGCAGCTTGTCCCAGGGATACGAGCAGTACTTC. Protein sequence: CASSLSQGYEQYF. Using reference TRBV5-8 and TRBJ2-7 for the parts outside the CDR3, the full variable domain is EAGVTQSPTHLIKTRGQQATLRCSPISGHTSVYWYQQALGLGLQFLLWYDEGEERNRGNFPPRFSGRQFPNYSSELNVNALELEDSALYLCASSLSQGYEQYFGPGTRLTVT.

CDR3: CASRTSGGAFGETQYF. Here the CDR3 DNA reads TGTGCCAGTAGGACTAGCGGGGGGGCCTTTGGAGAGACCCAGTACTTC. J is TRBJ2-5 and V is TRBV19; 14 bases agree with TRBD2. The CDR3 is 16 amino acids. V dropped 6 bases and J dropped 4; count of bases not matched to a gene: 7. Germline CDR1 reads LNHDA; CDR2 reads SQIVND (reference sequence).

This chain joins TRBV6-5 and TRBJ2-2; 7 bases are a match to TRBD1. The CDR3 contains 15 residues. Trimming took 4 bases from V and 4 from J; bases not matched to a gene: 6. CDR1 and CDR2 (germline): MNHEY, SVGAGI. CDR3 nucleotide sequence: TGTGCCAGCAGTTCCGAGACAGGGCCCACCGGGGAGCTGTTTTTT. Translating gives CASSSETGPTGELFF.

This clone was recorded once. V usage is TRBV7-8 and J usage is TRBJ1-1, with 9 positions matching TRBD1. This CDR3 comprises 17 residues. Germline lookup yields CDR1 SGHVS and CDR2 FQNEAQ. V gave up 3 bases and J gave up 0 bases; unmatched junction bases: 8. DNA of the CDR3: TGTGCCAGCAGCTTTTGGCCGGGACAGGGTGTGAACACTGAAGCTTTCTTT. Translation gives CASSFWPGQGVNTEAFF.

The J gene is TRBJ2-1, the V gene TRBV5-6; 7 bases are a match to TRBD1. The CDR3 contains 16 residues. V trimming: 3 bases; J trimming: 2 bases; junction bases outside the gene matches: 8. Germline V gene lookup returns CDR1 SGHDT and CDR2 YYEEEE. In DNA, the CDR3 is TGTGCCAGCAGCTCCGCCCGGGACAGCCCCTACAATGAGCAGTTCTTC. Translation gives CASSSARDSPYNEQFF.

The chain combines TRBV2 with TRBJ2-2; maybe TRBD1 (6 bases). Trimming removed 8 bases from V and 8 bases from J, with 12 bases in between. The length of the CDR3 is 12 residues. Germline CDR1 reads SNHLY; CDR2 reads FYNNEI. The CDR3, as DNA: TGTGCCAGCCAGGGGTGGCAGGGGGAGCTGTTTTTT. The encoded protein is CASQGWQGELFF.

The rearrangement links TRBV6-5 to TRBJ2-7; 8 bases are a match to TRBD1. Germline assignment: CDR1 MNHEY and CDR2 SVGAGI. V lost 6 bases and J lost 6; bases outside the gene matches: 10. The CDR3 has 14 residues. CDR3 bases: TGTGCCAGCAGACTTTCTGCAGGGGGCGCCGAGCAGTACTTC. It yields the protein CASRLSAGGAEQYF.

The chain carries TRBV27 and TRBJ2-1; D may be TRBD1 (5 bases). There are 14 residues in the CDR3. Deletions cut 4 bases from V and 6 bases from J, with 13 bases between. The germline V gene has CDR1 MNHEY and CDR2 SMNVEV (reference sequence). The CDR3 here is CASSYQGLGNEQFF. In nucleotides, the CDR3 is TGTGCCAGCAGTTATCAGGGCTTAGGCAATGAGCAGTTCTTC.

The rearrangement joins TRBV15 to TRBJ1-5; no firm D call. V dropped 1 base and J dropped 4 bases, with 11 bases sitting between them. The CDR3 covers 15 residues. Germline V CDR1 and CDR2: LNHNV, YYDKDF (reference sequence). In nucleotides, the CDR3 is TGTGCCACCAGCAGAGTGACACCAACTAATCAGCCCCAGCATTTT. It is translated as CATSRVTPTNQPQHF.

The chain has TRBV7-6 and TRBJ2-1, with 11 bases matching TRBD2. This CDR3 comprises 16 residues. Per germline, CDR1 SGHVS and CDR2 FNYEAQ. V dropped 2 bases and J dropped 5; count of bases not matched to a gene: 5. The CDR3 here is CASSLLAGGRDNEQFF. The CDR3 DNA sequence: TGTGCCAGCAGCTTATTAGCGGGAGGGAGGGACAATGAGCAGTTCTTC.

The chain links TRBV7-2 to TRBJ2-1, with D maybe TRBD2 (5 bases). This CDR3 region has 12 residues. Germline CDR1 SGHTA, CDR2 FQGNSA. Deletions cut 5 bases from V and 5 bases from J, with 7 bases between. The CDR3 here is CASSTGNNEQFF. The CDR3 coding sequence is TGTGCCAGCAGCACCGGGAACAATGAGCAGTTCTTC.

The chain carries TRBV7-9 and TRBJ2-1, with 10 bases lining up with TRBD2. Germline CDR1 is SEHNR and CDR2 is FQNEAQ (reference sequence). The CDR3 spans 18 residues. After removal of 3 bases from V and 1 base from J, the junction contained 9 bases not matched to a gene. The CDR3 region has the DNA TGTGCCAGCAGCTTCTACGTAGATAGCGGGAGGTCCTACAATGAGCAGTTCTTC. Translating gives CASSFYVDSGRSYNEQFF.

The V and J genes are TRBV2 and TRBJ1-1; 7 bases fit TRBD1. The CDR3 spans 15 residues. Per germline, CDR1 SNHLY and CDR2 FYNNEI. The V gene end was trimmed by 6 bases and the J gene end by 3 bases; junction bases not matched to a gene: 10. In DNA form, the CDR3 reads TGTGCCAGCAGCCCAAATACAGGGGCCGACACTGAAGCTTTCTTT. This codes for CASSPNTGADTEAFF.

The chain uses TRBV6-1 and TRBJ2-7; D unresolved. Germline V gene sequence: CDR1 MNHNS, CDR2 SASEGT. The CDR3 length is 14 residues. Trimming pared 1 base from V and 3 bases from J, leaving 10 bases between. The CDR3 DNA sequence: TGTGCCAGCAGTGAAGTTGTCAGGTTCTACGAGCAGTACTTC. This encodes CASSEVVRFYEQYF.

The rearrangement joins TRBV7-9 to TRBJ1-3; TRBD1 might be the D (5 bases). The germline V gene encodes CDR1 SEHNR and CDR2 FQNEAQ (reference sequence). V lost 7 bases and J 1 base, leaving 20 bases between the germline ends. The CDR3 has 17 amino acids. CDR3 nucleotide sequence: TGTGCCAGCACCGCACCCTATCAGGGCCTGTCTGGAAACACCATATATTTT. Translation: CASTAPYQGLSGNTIYF.

This chain connects TRBV12-5 to TRBJ1-2; D remains unclear. Trimming pared 1 base from V and 1 base from J, leaving 7 bases between. This CDR3 has 14 residues. Germline V gives CDR1 LGHNT, CDR2 FRNRAP. The CDR3 spells CASGLGGVNYGYTF. The CDR3 DNA reads as TGTGCTAGTGGTTTGGGCGGGGTTAACTATGGCTACACCTTC.

The DNA of the CDR3 is TGTGCCAGCAGCGTAGAACCGGACAGTTACACCTACAATGAGCAGTTCTTC. Translated, it gives CASSVEPDSYTYNEQFF. The chain joins TRBV9 to TRBJ2-1, with a tentative D call TRBD1 (6 bases). This CDR3 is built from 17 residues. V gave up 0 bases and J gave up 2 bases, with 15 bases separating them. Germline assignment: CDR1 SGDLS and CDR2 YYNGEE.

The V and J genes are TRBV29-1 and TRBJ1-2, with 7 nucleotides matching TRBD1. Germline V gives CDR1 SQVTM, CDR2 ANQGSEA. This CDR3 has 13 residues. The V and J ends lost 0 bases and 8 bases, in that order; junction bases with no gene match: 6. CDR3 protein: CSVEDRRDRGYTF. The DNA of the CDR3 is TGCAGCGTTGAAGATCGTAGGGACAGAGGCTACACCTTC.

The V gene is TRBV6-4, the J gene TRBJ2-7, with D possibly matching TRBD1 (7 bases). Between the trimmed V and J ends, which lost 7 bases and 0 bases, there was a span of 25 bases. In germline, CDR1 is MRHNA, CDR2 SNTAGT. This CDR3 spans 18 amino acids. For the CDR3, the DNA is TGTGCCAGCACCCAAACGGAGGGGGCACCGAGACCCTCCTACGAGCAGTACTTC. Encoded protein: CASTQTEGAPRPSYEQYF.